A single T cell receptor beta chain is shown here with its context. This entry comes from a study of shared T cell receptors in the human thymus. The CDR3 spans 11 residues. Trimming took 3 bases from V and 5 from J, leaving 4 bases between them. In germline, CDR1 is SGHDN, CDR2 FVKESK. TCRdb's copy holds only in-frame clones and misses some; the assay was immunoSEQ multiplex PCR. There are some 660,000 clones in the sample; over 75% occur only once, and roughly 0.0086% lies in the top ten. This same sample was also part of a study on human thymus T cells.

This TCR was recovered from a boy less than two years old with a congenital heart defect. The sample taken for sequencing was thymocytes. The gene calls are TRBV14 and TRBJ1-1; D is unclear. CDR3 sequence (DNA): TGTGCCAGCAGCCACAGGACTGAAGCTTTCTTT. It codes for CASSHRTEAFF. The whole variable domain, filled in from reference TRBV14 and TRBJ1-1, reads EAGVTQFPSHSVIEKGQTVTLRCDPISGHDNLYWYRRVMGKEIKFLLHFVKESKQDESGMPNNRFLAERTGGTYSTLKVQPAELEDSGVYFCASSHRTEAFFGQGTRLTVV.